This passage covers 16 T cell receptor beta chains from one sample sequenced in a study of control samples from healthy donors and cancer patients. The data were produced by immunoSEQ multiplex PCR, yet TCRdb's version contains in-frame clones alone and is incomplete. The sample has about 58,000 clones; about 90% are singletons. The sequenced sample was PBMCs. The receptors come from a man in his 60s with colorectal cancer.

The CDR3 here is CASSLGTPGRSQYF. The CDR3 coding sequence is TGTGCCAGCAGCTTAGGGACTCCTGGGAGGTCGCAGTATTTT. V is TRBV7-9 and J is TRBJ2-3; weak D call: TRBD2 (6 bases). The germline V gene encodes CDR1 SEHNR and CDR2 FQNEAQ (reference sequence). This CDR3 spans 14 amino acids. V was cut by 1 base and J by 10 bases, with 15 bases left in between.

A single count supports this clone. The chain recombines TRBV4-3 with TRBJ2-2; D is unclear. The CDR3 totals 8 residues. From germline, CDR1 is LGHNA and CDR2 YSLEER. CDR3: CAGGELFF. DNA for the CDR3: TGCGCTGGCGGGGAGCTGTTTTTT.

This clone was seen a handful of times. The chain recombines TRBV4-2 with TRBJ1-5; TRBD1 aligns across 12 bases. Germline CDR1 and CDR2: LGHNA and YNFKEQ. Unmatched junction bases numbered 5, after V lost 3 bases and J lost 5 bases. The CDR3 covers 16 residues. The CDR3 sequence is CASSHAGQGADQPQHF. In DNA, the CDR3 is TGTGCCAGCAGCCACGCGGGACAGGGGGCTGATCAGCCCCAGCATTTT.

In its sample, this clone was seen once. The rearrangement joins TRBV5-6 to TRBJ2-3, with 9 bases aligning to TRBD1. The CDR3 is 17 amino acids. The J segment lost 6 bases and the V segment lost 0 bases, leaving 11 bases of the junction unmatched. Germline V gene sequence: CDR1 SGHDT, CDR2 YYEEEE. The CDR3 spells CASSLGLRGTGTDTQYF. The CDR3 DNA is TGTGCCAGCAGCTTGGGTTTAAGAGGGACAGGGACTGATACGCAGTATTTT.

The CDR3 DNA follows: TGTGCCAGCAGCCAAGACCGGGACTCCACGGGCTACACCTTC. Its protein is CASSQDRDSTGYTF. The chain recombines TRBV3-1 (or the pseudogene TRBV3-2) with TRBJ1-2; weak D call: TRBD1 (5 bases). V dropped 0 bases and J dropped 8 bases, with 13 bases sitting between them. This CDR3 comprises 14 residues. The germline gives CDR1 LGHDT, CDR2 YNNKEL (reference sequence).

This chain connects TRBV7-2 to TRBJ1-6; D is unclear. The V end was cut by 1 base, the J end by 9 bases, with 13 bases between. The CDR3 spans 15 residues. The V gene's germline CDR1 is SGHTA and CDR2 FQGNSA. CDR3 sequence (DNA): TGTGCCAGCAGCTTAGAGGCGGGCCCCATTTCACCCCTCCACTTT. It yields the protein CASSLEAGPISPLHF.

This rearrangement joins TRBV4-2 to TRBJ2-1; 8 nucleotides match TRBD2. Losses at the gene ends were 1 base for V and 7 bases for J; bases not matched to a gene: 12. The CDR3 covers 17 residues. Germline V lookup: CDR1 LGHNA, CDR2 YNFKEQ. The CDR3: CASSQVQVGGGTNEQFF. CDR3 nucleotide sequence: TGTGCCAGCAGCCAAGTTCAAGTCGGGGGGGGCACGAATGAGCAGTTCTTC.

V gene TRBV6-5 combines with J gene TRBJ2-5; possibly TRBD2 for D (7 bases). The ends were cut back, 5 bases at V and 7 bases at J, with 17 bases in the middle. There are 14 residues in the CDR3. In germline, CDR1 is MNHEY, CDR2 SVGAGI. DNA of the CDR3: TGTGCCAGCAGTCCCCCTGCGGGGGCGCGGACCCAGTACTTC. Its protein product is CASSPPAGARTQYF.

This chain uses TRBV7-3 with TRBJ2-3; 9 nucleotides line up with TRBD2. Looked up from germline, CDR1 is SGHTA and CDR2 is FQGTGA. V lost 3 bases and J lost 4; bases outside the gene matches: 11. This CDR3 region has 17 residues. CDR3 nucleotide sequence: TGTGCCAGCAGCTTTGGGACCCTAGCGGGGTTGGCAGATACGCAGTATTTT. Translating it yields CASSFGTLAGLADTQYF.

The chain employs TRBV4-2 and TRBJ1-5, with 7 bases that match TRBD1. Per the germline V gene, CDR1 is LGHNA and CDR2 is YNFKEQ. The CDR3 is 17 residues long. Germline trimming cut 0 bases from V and 6 bases from J; bases unmatched to any gene: 11. The CDR3 region is CASSQDRGTVFSQPQHF. DNA of the CDR3: TGTGCCAGCAGCCAAGACCGGGGGACAGTATTTAGTCAGCCCCAGCATTTT.

The CDR3, as DNA: TGTGCCAGCAGCCCAATCCAATCGGGAAACACCATATATTTT. It encodes CASSPIQSGNTIYF. This chain uses TRBV7-9 with TRBJ1-3; no clear D. This CDR3 has 14 residues. The germline V and J ends were trimmed by 5 bases and 4 bases, with 12 bases remaining between them. The germline gives CDR1 SEHNR, CDR2 FQNEAQ (reference sequence).

As concerns this clone: Relative to the germline gene, one junction end is altered; a read error may explain this. The chain has TRBV30 and TRBJ2-5; unclear D gene. The V gene's germline CDR1 is GTSNPN and CDR2 SVGIG (reference sequence). The length of the CDR3 is 12 residues. CDR3 nucleotide sequence: TGTGCCTGGAGTTTACAGCCAGAGCCCCAGTACTTC. It is translated as CAWSLQPEPQYF. Using reference TRBV30 and TRBJ2-5 for the parts outside the CDR3, the full variable domain is SQTIHQWPATLVQPVGSPLSLECTVEGTSNPNLYWYRQAAGRGLQLLFYSVGIGQISSEVPQNLSASRPQDRQFILSSKKLLLSDSGFYLCAWSLQPEPQYFGPGTRLLVL.

The chain has TRBV4-1 and TRBJ2-5; 10 positions match TRBD2. This CDR3 has 15 residues. The J segment lost 6 bases and the V segment lost 3 bases, leaving 7 bases of the junction unmatched. The germline V gene has CDR1 MGHRA and CDR2 YSYEKL. This CDR3 reads CASSHPGTSVKTQYF. The DNA for the CDR3 is TGCGCCAGCAGCCATCCCGGGACTAGCGTGAAGACCCAGTACTTC.

The V gene is TRBV7-2, the J gene TRBJ2-3, with D possibly matching TRBD2 (7 bases). The length of the CDR3 is 15 residues. Germline V gene data show CDR1 as SGHTA and CDR2 as FQGNSA. V was trimmed by 9 bases and J by 4 bases, leaving 20 bases between them. CDR3 sequence (DNA): TGTGCCAGTTCCCTTGGGGGGGGGCCCGCAGATACGCAGTATTTT. This sequence encodes CASSLGGGPADTQYF.

This chain connects TRBV4-2 to TRBJ1-4; D remains unclear. V lost 0 bases to trimming and J lost 4 bases, with 9 bases between them. CDR3 length: 15 amino acids. The germline V gene has CDR1 LGHNA and CDR2 YNFKEQ. CDR3 residues: CASSQEGGGNEKLFF. The DNA of the CDR3 is TGTGCCAGCAGCCAAGAAGGTGGAGGTAATGAAAAACTGTTTTTT.

This clone was observed once. V is TRBV9 and J is TRBJ2-5, with TRBD2 identical over 8 bases. V was pared by 1 base and J by 6 bases, with 2 bases of the junction left unmatched. CDR1 and CDR2 from the germline V gene are SGDLS and YYNGEE. This CDR3 has 13 amino acids. Written as DNA, the CDR3 is TGTGCCAGCAGCGTATCGGGGGGGAAGACCCAGTACTTC. It yields the protein CASSVSGGKTQYF.